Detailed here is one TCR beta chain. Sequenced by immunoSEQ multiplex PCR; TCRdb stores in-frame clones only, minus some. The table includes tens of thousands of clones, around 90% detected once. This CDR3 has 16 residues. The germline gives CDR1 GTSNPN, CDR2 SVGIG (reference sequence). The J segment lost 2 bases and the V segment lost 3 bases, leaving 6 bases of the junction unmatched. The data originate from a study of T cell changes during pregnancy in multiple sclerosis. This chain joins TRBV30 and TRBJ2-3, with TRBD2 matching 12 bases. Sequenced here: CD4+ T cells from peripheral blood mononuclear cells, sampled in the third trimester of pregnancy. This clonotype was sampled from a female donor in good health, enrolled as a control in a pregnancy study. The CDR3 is CAWSSPSGGATDTQYF. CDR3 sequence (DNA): TGTGCCTGGAGCTCCCCTAGCGGGGGGGCCACAGATACGCAGTATTTT.